The 20 T cell receptor beta chains reported below all come from one sample, sequenced in a study of shared T cell receptors in the human thymus. Profiling relied on immunoSEQ multiplex PCR, and the TCRdb table lists in-frame clones only, not all of them. The sample includes hundreds of thousands of clones, more than 75% of them seen just once. A further study also used this sample, focusing on human thymus T cells.

Sequencing was performed on thymocytes. Source of these receptors: a boy in the first two years of life with a congenital heart defect.

This chain links TRBV2 with TRBJ2-3; 15 nucleotides align to TRBD2. J was trimmed by 4 bases and V by 7 bases; bases with no gene match: 3. Germline V gene sequence: CDR1 SNHLY, CDR2 FYNNEI. This CDR3 comprises 15 residues. The CDR3 DNA reads TGTGCCAGCAACCGGACTAGCGGGAGGGCAGATACGCAGTATTTT. It is translated as CASNRTSGRADTQYF.

This clone has a single count. The CDR3: CASSYSGQGTQYF. As DNA, the CDR3 is TGTGCCAGCAGTTACTCGGGACAGGGCACCCAGTACTTC. The chain couples TRBV6-5 to TRBJ2-5; 9 nucleotides match TRBD1. The germline CDR1 and CDR2 sequences are MNHEY and SVGAGI. The CDR3 is made up of 13 amino acids. J gave up 8 bases and V 0 bases, and 1 base lay outside the gene matches.

The chain uses TRBV28 and TRBJ2-7, with 7 bases fitting TRBD2. The CDR3 spans 19 residues. Germline-derived CDR1 and CDR2 are MDHEN and SYDVKM. V was clipped by 6 bases and J by 3 bases; unmatched bases: 23. As DNA, the CDR3 is TGTGCCAGCAGGCTCCCCCCTACTGGCGGGAGAGCCCCATTCTACGAGCAGTACTTC. It yields the protein CASRLPPTGGRAPFYEQYF.

The DNA for the CDR3 is TGCGCCAGCAGTAGGTCCCCCCCGGACAGGGACTACAATGAGCAGTTCTTC. Amino acid sequence: CASSRSPPDRDYNEQFF. J is TRBJ2-1 and V is TRBV4-1; TRBD1 matches 8 bases. The V and J ends lost 6 bases and 3 bases, in that order; junction bases with no gene match: 13. CDR1 is MGHRA, CDR2 YSYEKL, per germline. This CDR3 has 17 residues.

V is TRBV19 and J is TRBJ2-7; maybe TRBD1 (5 bases). The V gene lost 1 base and the J gene lost 3 bases, with 16 bases spanning the gap. This CDR3 spans 16 amino acids. In germline, CDR1 is LNHDA, CDR2 SQIVND (reference sequence). The CDR3 nucleotides are TGTGCCAGTAGTATAGCCGCCAGGGTCGAGGTCTACGAGCAGTACTTC. As protein: CASSIAARVEVYEQYF.

CDR3 amino acids: CASSHEEGQGHHEQFF. The CDR3 DNA sequence: TGTGCCAGCAGCCATGAAGAGGGACAGGGGCACCATGAGCAGTTCTTC. The rearrangement links TRBV14 to TRBJ2-1; TRBD1 agrees at 10 bases. The CDR3 is 16 amino acids. Germline lookup yields CDR1 SGHDN and CDR2 FVKESK. Trimming removed 3 bases from V and 8 bases from J; junction bases left unmatched: 10.

J is TRBJ2-2 and V is TRBV19; D not certain. The CDR3 covers 20 residues. V was trimmed by 3 bases and J by 3 bases, leaving 26 bases between them. Germline V gene data show CDR1 as LNHDA and CDR2 as SQIVND (reference sequence). CDR3 in amino acids: CASSIFPISHWHGYTGELFF. The CDR3 DNA is TGTGCCAGTAGTATTTTCCCAATTTCGCATTGGCACGGGTACACCGGGGAGCTGTTTTTT.

The genes are TRBV27 and TRBJ1-2; maybe TRBD1 (5 bases). CDR1 MNHEY and CDR2 SMNVEV come from the germline V gene (reference sequence). V lost 6 bases, J lost 3 bases, and 17 bases lay in between. This CDR3 is built from 15 residues. The CDR3 nucleotides are TGTGCCAGCAGCCGTAAAACGGGGGGGGACTATGGCTACACCTTC. Translated, it gives CASSRKTGGDYGYTF.

The chain uses TRBV4-3 and TRBJ2-5; the D gene is possibly TRBD2 (5 bases). With the DNA end fitting TRBJ2-7 better, the J assignment may be wrong. The CDR3 is 17 residues long. Germline loops: CDR1 LGHNA, CDR2 YSLEER. The CDR3 DNA follows: TGCGCCAGCAGCCACCGAGCGAGGAAGGAGGCCGTTCTCGAGCAGTACTTC. Translation gives CASSHRARKEAVLEQYF.

This clone was recorded a few times. The chain has TRBV28 and TRBJ2-7, with D perhaps TRBD2 (5 bases). V was cut by 8 bases and J by 1 base, with 12 bases left in between. The CDR3 has 13 amino acids. Germline-derived CDR1 and CDR2 are MDHEN and SYDVKM. The CDR3 DNA sequence: TGTGCCAGCGCAACCGGGGTATCCTACGAGCAGTACTTC. Translating it yields CASATGVSYEQYF.

The V gene is TRBV30, the J gene TRBJ1-1, with 7 bases identical to TRBD1. The CDR3 runs to 14 residues. Germline V gives CDR1 GTSNPN, CDR2 SVGIG (reference sequence). Losses at the gene ends were 4 bases for V and 1 base for J; bases not matched to a gene: 6. CDR3 coding DNA: TGTGCCTGGAAGCGACAGGGTAAGAACACTGAAGCTTTCTTT. As protein: CAWKRQGKNTEAFF.

This chain's CDR3 is CASRLAGGSTSTDTQYF. CDR3 coding DNA: TGTGCCAGCAGGCTAGCGGGGGGCTCTACTAGCACAGATACGCAGTATTTT. V is TRBV2 and J is TRBJ2-3, with 11 nucleotides matching TRBD2. Germline V lookup: CDR1 SNHLY, CDR2 FYNNEI. Trimming removed 6 bases from V and 0 bases from J; junction bases left unmatched: 8. The length of the CDR3 is 17 residues.

The chain has TRBV4-3 and TRBJ2-5, with 8 bases matching TRBD1. V was clipped by 1 base and J by 3 bases; unmatched bases: 4. The CDR3 consists of 15 residues. Germline CDR1 LGHNA, CDR2 YSLEER. CDR3 protein: CASSQVQGAEETQYF. Here the CDR3 DNA reads TGCGCCAGCAGCCAAGTCCAGGGGGCTGAAGAGACCCAGTACTTC.

The V gene is TRBV7-3, the J gene TRBJ1-3, with D perhaps matching TRBD1 (5 bases). Trimming took off 6 bases at V and 0 bases at J, with 12 bases between the two ends. Germline V lookup: CDR1 SGHTA, CDR2 FQGTGA. This CDR3 is 15 amino acids long. Here the CDR3 reads CASSRNDSSGNTIYF. CDR3 DNA: TGTGCCAGCAGTCGGAACGACAGCTCTGGAAACACCATATATTTT. Filled out from reference TRBV7-3 and TRBJ1-3, the complete variable domain reads GAGVSQTPSNKVTEKGKYVELRCDPISGHTALYWYRQSLGQGPEFLIYFQGTGAADDSGLPNDRFFAVRPEGSVSTLKIQRTERGDSAVYLCASSRNDSSGNTIYFGEGSWLTVV.

The CDR3 DNA is TGTGCCAGCAGCCAAGATCGAGCAGGAACAGATACGCAGTATTTT. This gives the protein CASSQDRAGTDTQYF. This chain joins TRBV4-2 and TRBJ2-3; D gene unclear. The CDR3 has 15 residues. Germline V gene data show CDR1 as LGHNA and CDR2 as YNFKEQ. The ends were cut back, 0 bases at V and 3 bases at J, with 10 bases in the middle.

In this sample, this clone turned up once. This chain connects TRBV5-1 to TRBJ2-3; 13 bases map to TRBD2. This CDR3 is built from 16 residues. After removal of 4 bases from V and 6 bases from J, the junction contained 8 bases not matched to a gene. Germline V CDR1 and CDR2: SGHRS, YFSETQ. Written as DNA, the CDR3 is TGCGCCAGCAGCCCAAGGACTAGCGGGAGTTTGGATACGCAGTATTTT. This codes for CASSPRTSGSLDTQYF.

V and J are TRBV4-3 and TRBJ1-2; possibly TRBD1 for D (6 bases). The germline V gene has CDR1 LGHNA and CDR2 YSLEER. The CDR3 is 22 amino acids. With 1 base removed from V and 6 bases from J, the gap between germline ends came to 36 bases. CDR3 bases: TGCGCCAGCAGCCAAGTGCGGGCTAGGATTCCATTCCGGGACACCAAAACAGATGGCTACACCTTC. It specifies CASSQVRARIPFRDTKTDGYTF.

This chain joins TRBV28 and TRBJ1-1; D is ambiguous. Germline V gene data show CDR1 as MDHEN and CDR2 as SYDVKM. The CDR3 runs 13 residues. With 3 bases removed from V and 2 bases from J, the gap between germline ends came to 7 bases. The CDR3 nucleotides are TGTGCCAGCAGTTTCCCCTACAACACTGAAGCTTTCTTT. This gives the protein CASSFPYNTEAFF.

The chain links TRBV10-3 to TRBJ2-3; 9 nucleotides agree with TRBD1. After removal of 4 bases from V and 6 bases from J, the junction contained 5 bases not matched to a gene. Germline CDR1 ENHRY, CDR2 SYGVKD. This CDR3 has 14 amino acids. Here the CDR3 reads CAISGRDRDDTQYF. CDR3 bases: TGTGCCATCAGTGGCCGGGACAGGGACGATACGCAGTATTTT.

The chain carries TRBV9 and TRBJ1-2; D not certain. Trimming cost V 4 bases and J 4 bases, with 11 bases left between them. Germline V CDR1 and CDR2: SGDLS, YYNGEE. The CDR3 sequence is 13 residues long. The CDR3 reads CASSSRLGYGYTF. CDR3 DNA: TGTGCCAGCAGCTCCAGGTTGGGCTATGGCTACACCTTC.